This entry describes one T cell receptor beta chain. The antigen is undetermined. This sample stems from a study of T cell responses to AZD1222 COVID-19 vaccine. Study-level findings and limits: Donors were largely white British and mainly female; clonal diversity was possibly underestimated.

Sequenced by immunoSEQ multiplex PCR; TCRdb stores in-frame clones only, minus some. The table shows tens of thousands of clones, with roughly 88% occurring only once. CDR3 length equals 15 residues. This TCR derives from an adult in good health. The rearrangement joins TRBV12-1 to TRBJ1-5; TRBD1, the table's D call, was not compared with the DNA. TRBV12-1 is designated a pseudogene. Specimen: peripheral blood, collected on day 0 of AZD1222 vaccination. The CDR3 is CASSFSRVENQPQHF. CDR3 nucleotides: TGTGCCAGCAGCTTTAGCAGGGTGGAAAATCAGCCCCAGCATTTT.